This T cell receptor (beta chain) was recovered during a study of T cell repertoires in cytomegalovirus infection. Study in general: Carrying CMV and the relevant HLA type showed in public TCR beta signatures.

MiXCR, run by TCRdb on the reads, gives a single entry per CDR3 protein. Of approximately 750,000 distinct CDR3 sequences listed, 35% are singletons. About this clonotype: Antigen specificity is unknown.

Study-level findings and limits: Ex vivo responses were dominated by HLA-C-restricted CMV-specific TCR beta clonotypes. Individuals carrying CMV plus the relevant HLA were identified by cumulative frequency of public TCR beta families.

This CDR3 has 15 amino acids. Trimming shortened V by 0 bases and J by 5 bases, and 13 bases separated the two germline ends. The germline V gene has CDR1 MNHEY and CDR2 SVGAGI. This receptor was obtained from a human donor in good health (CMV status not recorded). Some clones in this sample may be carry-over from other donors' samples. Sequencing was performed on PBMCs. The V and J genes are TRBV6-5 and TRBJ1-2; possibly TRBD1 for D (5 bases). The CDR3 sequence is CASSYSPGRLYGYTF. In DNA, the CDR3 is TGTGCCAGCAGTTACTCGCCAGGGAGGCTGTATGGCTACACCTTC.